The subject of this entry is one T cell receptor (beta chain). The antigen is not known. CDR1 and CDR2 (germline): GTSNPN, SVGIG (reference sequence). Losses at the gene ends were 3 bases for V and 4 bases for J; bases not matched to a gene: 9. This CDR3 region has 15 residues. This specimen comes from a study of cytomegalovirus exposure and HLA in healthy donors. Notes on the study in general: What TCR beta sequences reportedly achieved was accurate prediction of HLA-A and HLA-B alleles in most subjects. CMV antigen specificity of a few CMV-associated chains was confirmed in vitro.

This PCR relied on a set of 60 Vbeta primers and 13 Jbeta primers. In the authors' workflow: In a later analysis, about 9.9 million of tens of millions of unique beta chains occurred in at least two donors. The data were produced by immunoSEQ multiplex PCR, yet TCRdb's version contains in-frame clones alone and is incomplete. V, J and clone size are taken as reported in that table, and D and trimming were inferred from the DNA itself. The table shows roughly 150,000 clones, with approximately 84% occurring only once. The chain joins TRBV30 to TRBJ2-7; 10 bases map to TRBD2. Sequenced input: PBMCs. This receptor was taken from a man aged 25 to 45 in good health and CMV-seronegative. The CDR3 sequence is CAWSDSKRGGYEQYF. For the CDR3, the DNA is TGTGCCTGGAGCGACTCAAAGCGGGGGGGATACGAGCAGTACTTC.